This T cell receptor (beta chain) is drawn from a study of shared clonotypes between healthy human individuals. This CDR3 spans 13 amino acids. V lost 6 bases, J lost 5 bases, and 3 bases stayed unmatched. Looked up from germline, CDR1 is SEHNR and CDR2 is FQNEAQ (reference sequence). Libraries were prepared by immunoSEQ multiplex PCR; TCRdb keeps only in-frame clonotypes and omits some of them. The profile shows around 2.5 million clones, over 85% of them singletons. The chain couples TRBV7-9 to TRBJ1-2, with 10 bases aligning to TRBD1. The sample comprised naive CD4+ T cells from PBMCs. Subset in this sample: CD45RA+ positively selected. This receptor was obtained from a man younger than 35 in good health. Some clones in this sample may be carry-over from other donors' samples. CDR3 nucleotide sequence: TGTGCCAGCAGTTGGACAGGGGGGTATGGCTACACCTTC. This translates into CASSWTGGYGYTF.